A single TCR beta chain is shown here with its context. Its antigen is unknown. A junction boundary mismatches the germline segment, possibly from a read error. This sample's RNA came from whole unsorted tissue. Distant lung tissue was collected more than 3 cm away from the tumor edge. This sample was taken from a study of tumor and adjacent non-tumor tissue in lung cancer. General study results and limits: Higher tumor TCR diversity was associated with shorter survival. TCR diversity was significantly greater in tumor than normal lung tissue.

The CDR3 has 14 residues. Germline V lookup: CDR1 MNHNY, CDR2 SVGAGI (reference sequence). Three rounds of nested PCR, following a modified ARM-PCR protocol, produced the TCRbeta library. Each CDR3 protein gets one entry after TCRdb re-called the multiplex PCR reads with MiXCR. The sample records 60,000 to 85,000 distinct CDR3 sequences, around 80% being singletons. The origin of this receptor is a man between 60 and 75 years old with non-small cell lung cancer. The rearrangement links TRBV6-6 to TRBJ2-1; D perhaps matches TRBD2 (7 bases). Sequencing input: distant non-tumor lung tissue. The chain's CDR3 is CATRGGLDGDKQLF. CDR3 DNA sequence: TGTGCCACAAGGGGGGGGCTCGATGGGGATAAGCAGCTCTTC.